Listed here are 21 T cell receptor beta chains from one sample, sequenced in a study of CD8 T cells in Susac syndrome. The authors reverse transcribed roughly 0.5 to 1 ug RNA with random hexamers. TCRdb analysed the immunoSEQ multiplex PCR reads with MiXCR anew, one entry per CDR3 protein. Among about 300,000 distinct CDR3 sequences, roughly 85% were seen once, and the ten largest hold approximately 0.11%. The sequenced sample was CD8+ T cells from PBMCs. These receptor sequences come from a human donor with multiple sclerosis.

The genes are TRBV4-1 and TRBJ1-1; D not certain. V was cut by 0 bases and J by 2 bases, with 16 bases left in between. The CDR3 sequence is 17 residues long. Germline loops: CDR1 MGHRA, CDR2 YSYEKL. The CDR3 here is CASSQDDLVRANTEAFF. The CDR3, as DNA: TGCGCCAGCAGCCAAGATGACCTTGTTCGCGCAAACACTGAAGCTTTCTTT.

V and J are TRBV10-2 and TRBJ2-1; D gene unclear. V was clipped by 1 base and J by 5 bases, with 15 bases between them. The CDR3 extends over 16 amino acids. Germline CDR1 and CDR2: WSHSY and SAAADI. CDR3 DNA sequence: TGCGCCAGCAGTGAGTTCGTAGAACGTATTAACAATGAGCAGTTCTTC. This translates into CASSEFVERINNEQFF.

The chain joins TRBV13 to TRBJ1-4; D not resolved. Trimming cost V 8 bases and J 4 bases, with 14 bases left between them. Germline V gene data show CDR1 as PRHDT and CDR2 as FYEKMQ (reference sequence). This CDR3 comprises 14 residues. CDR3 nucleotides: TGTGCCAGCGGCCAAACCGGACTTAATGAAAAACTGTTTTTT. Protein sequence: CASGQTGLNEKLFF.

The chain links TRBV20-1 to TRBJ1-3; a weak D match, TRBD1 (5 bases). This CDR3 has 16 amino acids. V was clipped by 1 base and J by 0 bases, with 13 bases between them. The germline CDR1 and CDR2 sequences are DFQATT and SNEGSKA (reference sequence). This CDR3 reads CSARVAGANSGNTIYF. Here the CDR3 DNA reads TGCAGTGCTAGAGTAGCTGGGGCTAACTCTGGAAACACCATATATTTT.

This clonotype has just a few counts. The chain recombines TRBV7-8 with TRBJ1-2, with 7 bases fitting TRBD1. The trim removed 6 bases at V and 7 bases at J, leaving 11 bases unmatched. Per the germline V gene, CDR1 is SGHVS and CDR2 is FQNEAQ. CDR3 size: 14 residues. This CDR3 is CASRSPGQPIGYTF. In DNA form, the CDR3 reads TGTGCCAGCAGAAGTCCGGGACAGCCGATTGGCTACACCTTC.

This clonotype occurred a few times. This rearrangement joins TRBV5-1 to TRBJ2-1; possibly TRBD1 or TRBD2 for D (6 bases each). The CDR3 runs 13 residues. The germline V gene has CDR1 SGHRS and CDR2 YFSETQ. The ends were cut back, 0 bases at V and 10 bases at J, with 11 bases in the middle. The CDR3 protein is CASSLGRGEEQFF. For the CDR3, the DNA is TGCGCCAGCAGCTTGGGGAGGGGGGAAGAGCAGTTCTTC.

The chain is built from TRBV14 and TRBJ2-7; D not resolved. This CDR3 is built from 14 residues. V lost 2 bases, J lost 1 base, and 9 bases lay in between. Germline V gene sequence: CDR1 SGHDN, CDR2 FVKESK. The CDR3: CASSQFQESYEQYF. CDR3 DNA sequence: TGTGCCAGCAGCCAATTTCAAGAATCCTACGAGCAGTACTTC.

The chain couples TRBV12-3 or TRBV12-4 to TRBJ1-5; TRBD1 aligns across 8 bases. This CDR3 region has 18 residues. Trimming at V came to 4 bases and at J to 0 bases, leaving 11 bases not matched to a gene. The CDR3 reads CASSSSDRGGYSNQPQHF. DNA of the CDR3: TGTGCCAGCAGTTCCTCCGACAGGGGCGGGTATAGCAATCAGCCCCAGCATTTT.

The V call is TRBV27, the J call TRBJ2-2; TRBD2 aligns across 10 bases. J lost 2 bases, V lost 4 bases, and 22 bases had no gene match. Germline CDR1 MNHEY, CDR2 SMNVEV (reference sequence). CDR3 length equals 22 residues. The DNA of the CDR3 is TGTGCCAGCAGTTCTCTCGGGGGGGGCCTTCTAGCGGGAGTTCTTAACACCGGGGAGCTGTTTTTT. Translated, it gives CASSSLGGGLLAGVLNTGELFF.

The rearrangement joins TRBV27 to TRBJ1-1; no definite D call. The CDR3 is 14 amino acids. CDR1 and CDR2 from the germline V gene are MNHEY and SMNVEV (reference sequence). V lost 4 bases to trimming and J lost 3 bases, with 12 bases between them. CDR3 sequence reads: CASSSGPDDTEAFF. CDR3 DNA: TGTGCCAGCAGTTCCGGGCCTGATGACACTGAAGCTTTCTTT.

This clonotype was counted a single time. This chain uses TRBV29-1 with TRBJ2-7; the D gene is possibly TRBD2 (5 bases). V was pared by 0 bases and J by 0 bases, with 12 bases between. The CDR3 covers 15 residues. The germline CDR1 and CDR2 sequences are SQVTM and ANQGSEA. The CDR3 region has the DNA TGCAGCGTTGAAGATCCTGAGCGGAACTCCTACGAGCAGTACTTC. It yields the protein CSVEDPERNSYEQYF.

The chain recombines TRBV24-1 with TRBJ2-1, with TRBD2 matching over 8 bases. Germline V gene lookup returns CDR1 KGHDR and CDR2 SFDVKD. V was clipped by 2 bases and J by 6 bases; unmatched bases: 5. CDR3 length: 15 amino acids. CDR3: CATSDWVAGSNEQFF. CDR3 nucleotide sequence: TGTGCCACCAGTGATTGGGTAGCGGGGTCCAATGAGCAGTTCTTC.

This clonotype showed up just once. The V gene is TRBV29-1, the J gene TRBJ1-1; no definite D call. V lost 0 bases and J lost 4, with 9 bases in between. Germline V gene lookup returns CDR1 SQVTM and CDR2 ANQGSEA. This CDR3 comprises 13 residues. CDR3 region: CSVEEGWGTEAFF. The CDR3 nucleotides read TGCAGCGTTGAAGAAGGGTGGGGCACTGAAGCTTTCTTT. The full variable domain, in which reference TRBV29-1 and TRBJ1-1 provide the parts outside the CDR3, is SAVISQKPSRDICQRGTSLTIQCQVDSQVTMMFWYRQQPGQSLTLIATANQGSEATYESGFVIDKFPISRPNLTFSTLTVSNMSPEDSSIYLCSVEEGWGTEAFFGQGTRLTVV.

The chain employs TRBV5-3 and TRBJ2-5; possibly TRBD1 for D (6 bases). TRBV5-3 is an open reading frame, and its role is uncertain. Trimming left V 1 base short and J 5 bases short, with 15 bases between. The CDR3 has 15 residues. CDR3 DNA: TGTGCCAGAAGCTTGAACAGGGCCTCGGGGGAGACCCAGTACTTC. As protein: CARSLNRASGETQYF.

This clonotype was picked up one time. The V gene is TRBV6-9, the J gene TRBJ2-7; 7 bases align to TRBD2. There are 16 residues in the CDR3. Per the germline V gene, CDR1 is MNHGY and CDR2 is SVAAGI. The junction had 12 bases not matched to a gene; V was cut back by 4 bases and J by 3 bases. The CDR3 sequence: CASSCDHAGALYEQYF. Here the CDR3 DNA reads TGTGCCAGCAGTTGCGACCACGCGGGAGCTCTCTACGAGCAGTACTTC.

This clonotype was picked up one time. J is TRBJ1-1 and V is TRBV19; D is perhaps TRBD1 (5 bases). Trimming pared 6 bases from V and 7 bases from J, leaving 15 bases between. The CDR3 contains 13 residues. Per germline, CDR1 LNHDA and CDR2 SQIVND (reference sequence). The CDR3 coding sequence is TGTGCCAGTAGATGGGGACCCCTCGGTGAAGCTTTCTTT. It is translated as CASRWGPLGEAFF.

This rearrangement joins TRBV28 to TRBJ2-2, with D unresolved. V lost 7 bases to trimming and J lost 4 bases, with 13 bases between them. This CDR3 contains 14 residues. Germline CDR1 reads MDHEN; CDR2 reads SYDVKM. The CDR3 coding sequence is TGTGCCAGCACCCGAGAGACCGGCACCGGGGAGCTGTTTTTT. It codes for CASTRETGTGELFF.

This clonotype was recorded a few times. The CDR3 DNA sequence: TGTGCCAGCAGTTTCTCTCGGACAGTCTACGAGCAGTACTTC. It is translated as CASSFSRTVYEQYF. V gene TRBV27 combines with J gene TRBJ2-7; possibly TRBD1 for D (6 bases). This CDR3 has 14 residues. Germline assignment: CDR1 MNHEY and CDR2 SMNVEV (reference sequence). The ends were cut back, 3 bases at V and 3 bases at J, with 12 bases in the middle.

For the CDR3, the DNA is TGCAGTGCTAGATCGCGGGGGTCCTACGAGCAGTACTTC. It encodes CSARSRGSYEQYF. V is TRBV20-1 and J is TRBJ2-7; 7 positions agree with TRBD2. Trimming at V came to 2 bases and at J to 1 base, leaving 2 bases not matched to a gene. Germline CDR1 reads DFQATT; CDR2 reads SNEGSKA (reference sequence). This CDR3 spans 13 amino acids.

J is TRBJ2-5 and V is TRBV11-1, with a tentative D call TRBD2 (6 bases). V was cut by 3 bases and J by 5 bases, with 16 bases left in between. Germline CDR1 is SGHAT and CDR2 is FQDESV (reference sequence). The CDR3 spans 15 residues. For the CDR3, the DNA is TGTGCCAGCAGCTTCGGACTACCGGCGGGCGAGACCCAGTACTTC. Translation gives CASSFGLPAGETQYF. Looking up the rest from reference TRBV11-1 and TRBJ2-5 gives the full variable domain: EAEVAQSPRYKITEKSQAVAFWCDPISGHATLYWYRQILGQGPELLVQFQDESVVDDSQLPKDRFSAERLKGVDSTLKIQPAELGDSAMYLCASSFGLPAGETQYFGPGTRLLVL.

This clonotype has only a few counts. This rearrangement joins TRBV6-1 to TRBJ1-1; perhaps TRBD1 as D (5 bases). Between the trimmed V and J ends, which lost 4 bases and 1 base, there was a span of 16 bases. The CDR3 has 16 amino acids. The germline gives CDR1 MNHNS, CDR2 SASEGT. The CDR3 spells CASSVPPADRNTEAFF. CDR3 nucleotide sequence: TGTGCCAGCAGTGTCCCCCCCGCAGACAGGAACACTGAAGCTTTCTTT.